The 5 T cell receptor beta chains given below trace back to one sample, sequenced in a study of OX40 agonist ivuxolimab in advanced cancers. Generated by immunoSEQ multiplex PCR, the TCRdb table keeps only in-frame clones and is missing some. The sample includes roughly 70,000 clones, 80% to 90% seen only once; the top ten take around 0.75%. The sequenced sample was CD4+ or CD8+ T cells sorted from blood, obtained in a trial of the OX40 agonist ivuxolimab. The source is an adult with an advanced solid tumor such as melanoma, head and neck, liver or kidney cancer.

J is TRBJ1-2 and V is TRBV28; D is possibly TRBD1 (5 bases). From germline, CDR1 is MDHEN and CDR2 SYDVKM. The V end lost 3 bases, the J end lost 4 bases, and 9 bases lay between the germline ends. The CDR3 runs to 13 residues. For the CDR3, the DNA is TGTGCCAGCAGTTTGGTTGGGGGCTATGGCTACACCTTC. Residues: CASSLVGGYGYTF.

The chain uses TRBV7-2 and TRBJ2-1, with TRBD2 matching over 12 bases. The junction had 14 bases not matched to a gene; V was cut back by 6 bases and J by 8 bases. CDR1 and CDR2 from the germline V gene are SGHTA and FQGNSA. This CDR3 has 17 amino acids. The CDR3: CASSSGLAGGPGHEQFF. Written as DNA, the CDR3 is TGTGCCAGCAGTTCCGGGCTAGCGGGAGGGCCAGGGCATGAGCAGTTCTTC.

Details on this clone: Because the CDR3's place on the DNA is in doubt, the DNA is left out and the CDR3 is given as listed by TCRdb. This CDR3 is CASSLVGTGTLVF. The chain links TRBV7-3 to TRBJ1-1; the D call in the table, TRBD1, was not verified against the DNA. Per germline, CDR1 SGHTA and CDR2 FQGTGA. The CDR3 is made up of 13 amino acids, end residues included.

This chain links TRBV30 with TRBJ2-1; perhaps D is TRBD1 or TRBD2 (5 bases each). The CDR3 runs to 14 residues. The V end lost 0 bases, the J end lost 8 bases, and 14 bases lay between the germline ends. Germline CDR1 reads GTSNPN; CDR2 reads SVGIG (reference sequence). The CDR3 region has the DNA TGTGCCTGGAGTGTACTGGGGGTTGAGGATGAGCAGTTCTTC. It specifies CAWSVLGVEDEQFF. The full variable domain, with the rest looked up from reference TRBV30 and TRBJ2-1, is SQTIHQWPATLVQPVGSPLSLECTVEGTSNPNLYWYRQAAGRGLQLLFYSVGIGQISSEVPQNLSASRPQDRQFILSSKKLLLSDSGFYLCAWSVLGVEDEQFFGPGTRLTVL.

The chain combines TRBV6-6 with TRBJ1-5, with 10 nucleotides matching TRBD1. Germline CDR1 reads MNHNY; CDR2 reads SVGAGI (reference sequence). The CDR3 covers 15 residues. The J segment lost 2 bases and the V segment lost 6 bases, leaving 4 bases of the junction unmatched. The CDR3, as DNA: TGTGCCAGCAGGGCGGACAGGGGGGGCAATCAGCCCCAGCATTTT. It specifies CASRADRGGNQPQHF.